This T cell receptor (beta chain) was sequenced in a study of cytomegalovirus exposure and HLA in healthy donors. About the research overall: As released early, the data held about 85 million unique TCRs from HLA-typed donors. Whole-study results and caveats: Accurate predictions that matched the HLA-A and HLA-B alleles of most subjects were reportedly made from TCR beta sequences. Most observed TCR sequences were rare, whereas some public TCRs were detected in many donors.

The V gene end was trimmed by 3 bases and the J gene end by 5 bases; junction bases not matched to a gene: 7. The germline gives CDR1 LNHDA, CDR2 SQIVND (reference sequence). The CDR3 runs 15 residues. This clone was detected a few times. The antigen remains undetermined. PCR employed 60 Vbeta and 13 Jbeta primers. Here immunoSEQ multiplex PCR was the method, and the copy in TCRdb shows in-frame clones only, minus some. The data show around 150,000 clones, with approximately 80% seen just once and around 5.4% held by the top ten. The rearrangement joins TRBV19 to TRBJ1-5; 7 nucleotides align to TRBD1. The source is a man between 25 and 39 years old in good health and CMV-seropositive. Specimen: PBMCs. The CDR3 spells CASSMGGQLYQPQHF. CDR3 bases: TGTGCCAGTAGTATGGGGGGACAGCTTTATCAGCCCCAGCATTTT.